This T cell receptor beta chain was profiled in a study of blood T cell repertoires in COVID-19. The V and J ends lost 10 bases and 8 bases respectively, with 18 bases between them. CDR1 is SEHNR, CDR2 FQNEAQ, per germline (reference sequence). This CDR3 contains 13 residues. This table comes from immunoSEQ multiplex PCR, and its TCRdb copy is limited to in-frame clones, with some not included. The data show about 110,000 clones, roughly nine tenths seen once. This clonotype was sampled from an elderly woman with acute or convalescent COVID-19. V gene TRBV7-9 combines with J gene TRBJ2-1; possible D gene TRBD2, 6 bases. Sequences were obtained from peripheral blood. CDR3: CATEDKEGYEQFF. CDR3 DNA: TGTGCCACCGAGGACAAGGAGGGTTATGAGCAGTTCTTC.